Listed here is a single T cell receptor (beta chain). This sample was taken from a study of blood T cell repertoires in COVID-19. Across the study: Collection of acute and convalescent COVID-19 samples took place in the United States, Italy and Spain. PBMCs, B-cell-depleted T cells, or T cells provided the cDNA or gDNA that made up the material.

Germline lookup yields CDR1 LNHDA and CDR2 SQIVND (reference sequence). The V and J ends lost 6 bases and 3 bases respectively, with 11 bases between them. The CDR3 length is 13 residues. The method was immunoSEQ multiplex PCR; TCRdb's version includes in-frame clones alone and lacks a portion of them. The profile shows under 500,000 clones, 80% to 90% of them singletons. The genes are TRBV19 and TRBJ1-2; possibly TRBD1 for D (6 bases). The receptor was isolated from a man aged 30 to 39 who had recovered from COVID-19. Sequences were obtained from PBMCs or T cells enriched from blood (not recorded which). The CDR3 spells CASSPRGDYGYTF. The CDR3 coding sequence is TGTGCCAGTAGCCCCAGGGGCGACTATGGCTACACCTTC.